This T cell receptor (beta chain) stems from a study of early T cells in non-severe SARS-CoV-2 infection. TCRdb used MiXCR to reprocess the 5' RACE reads, holding one entry per CDR3 protein. The profile covers 60,000 to 75,000 distinct CDR3 sequences, with 3.5% to 6% appearing a single time and roughly 3.9% taken by the ten largest. The input for sequencing was whole blood, taken at baseline. The source is an adult who was a healthcare worker with PCR-confirmed SARS-CoV-2 infection or an uninfected control (not recorded which). The donor label of this sample is uncertain.

CDR3 DNA: TGTGCCAGCAGCCCACAGGGCTCCTACGAGCAGTACTTC. This codes for CASSPQGSYEQYF. The gene calls are TRBV3-1 and TRBJ2-7; D possibly corresponds to TRBD1 (6 bases). This CDR3 has 13 amino acids. The V gene lost 4 bases and the J gene lost 0 bases, with 7 bases spanning the gap. Germline-derived CDR1 and CDR2 are LGHDT and YNNKEL (reference sequence).